Shown below are 3 T cell receptor beta chains from a single sample sequenced in a study of T-cell reconstitution after alpha-beta-depleted transplantation in children. Unique molecular identifiers were incorporated into the prepared TCRbeta library. TCRdb reanalysed the PCR reads using MiXCR and keeps one entry per CDR3 protein. The data hold about 190,000 distinct CDR3 sequences, with over 8.5% observed a single time. The source material was PBMCs, sampled before TCRalphabeta/CD19-depleted stem cell transplant. These receptors were obtained from a boy aged 2 to 9 with acute myeloid leukemia, due to receive a stem cell transplant.

This clonotype appeared many times. Mismatch with germline at one junction end may stem from a read error. This chain connects TRBV20-1 to TRBJ2-5; D tentatively reads TRBD1 or TRBD2 (5 bases each). The CDR3 is made up of 16 amino acids. Germline CDR1 reads DFQATT; CDR2 reads SNEGSKA (reference sequence). CDR3 nucleotide sequence: TGCAGTGCTAGAGATCTGGACCACTTCTCCGGGGCCCCCTCTGACTTC. Residues: CSARDLDHFSGAPSDF.

There are many counts of this clonotype. The chain carries TRBV12-3 or TRBV12-4 and TRBJ2-4, with no clear D. The CDR3 is 12 amino acids. The ends were cut back, 5 bases at V and 8 bases at J, with 10 bases in the middle. This CDR3 reads CASSPSVHIQYF. CDR3 nucleotide sequence: TGTGCCAGCAGTCCGAGCGTCCACATTCAGTACTTC.

The CDR3: CASSYTMTSGDQETQYF. CDR3 nucleotide sequence: TGTGCCAGCAGCTATACGATGACTAGCGGGGACCAAGAGACCCAGTACTTC. This chain joins TRBV5-4 and TRBJ2-5; the match to TRBD2 covers 11 bases. Germline V gene sequence: CDR1 SGHNT, CDR2 YYREEE (reference sequence). V gave up 3 bases and J gave up 0 bases; unmatched junction bases: 7. The CDR3 length is 17 residues. The full variable domain, with the rest looked up from reference TRBV5-4 and TRBJ2-5, is ETGVTQSPTHLIKTRGQQVTLRCSSQSGHNTVSWYQQALGQGPQFIFQYYREEENGRGNFPPRFSGLQFPNYSSELNVNALELDDSALYLCASSYTMTSGDQETQYFGPGTRLLVL.